One sample yielded the 8 T cell receptor beta chains listed below, sequenced in a study of T cell changes during pregnancy in multiple sclerosis. Sequencing used immunoSEQ multiplex PCR; TCRdb keeps in-frame clones, though not all of them. The repertoire has about 93,000 clones, about 92% of them found once; the top ten carry 2% to 2.5%. Here the sequenced sample was peripheral blood, taken after pregnancy. These receptors came from a female donor with multiple sclerosis, enrolled in a pregnancy study.

The chain has TRBV5-4 and TRBJ2-3, with TRBD1 identical over 7 bases. This CDR3 spans 15 amino acids. Looked up from germline, CDR1 is SGHNT and CDR2 is YYREEE (reference sequence). The J segment lost 1 base and the V segment lost 0 bases, leaving 2 bases of the junction unmatched. CDR3 nucleotide sequence: TGTGCCAGCAGCTTGGGGACAGGCGGCACAGATACGCAGTATTTT. It codes for CASSLGTGGTDTQYF.

The chain combines TRBV5-1 with TRBJ2-5, with TRBD1 as a possible D gene (6 bases). The CDR3 consists of 13 residues. CDR1 and CDR2 from the germline V gene are SGHRS and YFSETQ. The ends were cut back, 0 bases at V and 8 bases at J, with 11 bases in the middle. CDR3 sequence reads: CASSLDRDGTQYF. For the CDR3, the DNA is TGCGCCAGCAGCTTGGACAGGGACGGCACCCAGTACTTC.

The V gene is TRBV5-1, the J gene TRBJ2-5, with a tentative D call TRBD1 (5 bases). This CDR3 is 18 amino acids long. V was pared by 0 bases and J by 1 base, with 19 bases between. Germline lookup yields CDR1 SGHRS and CDR2 YFSETQ. CDR3 bases: TGCGCCAGCAGCTTGGGTTTTTTTAGGGGAAGGGGCCAAGAGACCCAGTACTTC. This gives the protein CASSLGFFRGRGQETQYF.

The CDR3 loop reads CASSSLGLADYEQYF. The CDR3 DNA reads TGTGCCAGCAGTTCTCTCGGACTAGCTGACTACGAGCAGTACTTC. The chain couples TRBV27 to TRBJ2-7; 8 bases align to TRBD2. From germline, CDR1 is MNHEY and CDR2 SMNVEV (reference sequence). Trimming at V came to 4 bases and at J to 3 bases, leaving 8 bases not matched to a gene. This CDR3 is 15 amino acids long.

This chain links TRBV2 with TRBJ2-7; a possible D gene is TRBD2 (7 bases). Germline V gene data show CDR1 as SNHLY and CDR2 as FYNNEI. The CDR3 runs 13 residues. Trimming left V 3 bases short and J 5 bases short, with 11 bases between. The CDR3 is CASSEGGRDEQYF. The CDR3 coding sequence is TGTGCCAGCAGTGAGGGGGGGCGCGACGAGCAGTACTTC.

V usage is TRBV7-9 and J usage is TRBJ2-1; D gene ambiguous. CDR3 length: 13 amino acids. Trimming shortened V by 1 base and J by 8 bases, and 9 bases separated the two germline ends. The V gene's germline CDR1 is SEHNR and CDR2 FQNEAQ (reference sequence). CDR3 loop: CASSLEGEDEQFF. CDR3 bases: TGTGCCAGCAGCTTAGAAGGCGAGGATGAGCAGTTCTTC.

V is TRBV21-1 and J is TRBJ2-7; the table assigns TRBD2, which was not confirmed against the DNA. TRBV21-1 has pseudogene status. CDR3 length equals 16 residues. Here the CDR3 DNA reads TGTGCCAGCAGCAAAGAGGCGGGATACGCTCTGTACGAGCAGTACTTC. Protein: CASSKEAGYALYEQYF.

This chain connects TRBV9 to TRBJ2-1; 11 positions agree with TRBD1. The CDR3 runs 15 residues. Losses at the gene ends were 7 bases for V and 8 bases for J; bases not matched to a gene: 11. In germline, CDR1 is SGDLS, CDR2 YYNGEE. CDR3 nucleotides: TGTGCCAGCGGGGAGGACAGGGGGCTAGGGGATGAGCAGTTCTTC. It encodes CASGEDRGLGDEQFF. Using reference TRBV9 and TRBJ2-1 for the parts outside the CDR3, the full variable domain is DSGVTQTPKHLITATGQRVTLRCSPRSGDLSVYWYQQSLDQGLQFLIQYYNGEERAKGNILERFSAQQFPDLHSELNLSSLELGDSALYFCASGEDRGLGDEQFFGPGTRLTVL.